Presented here are 12 T cell receptor beta chains from one specimen sequenced in a study of T-cell reconstitution after alpha-beta-depleted transplantation in children. Unique molecular identifiers featured in how the TCRbeta library was prepared. TCRdb called the PCR reads again in MiXCR, with one record for every CDR3 protein. The table shows 500,000 or so distinct CDR3 sequences, with around 10% occurring only once. Specimen: PBMCs, mostly from graft donor cells, collected 180 days after TCRalphabeta/CD19-depleted stem cell transplant. These TCRs come from a female patient aged 2-9 years who had a stem cell transplant for aplastic anemia, so the T cells may come from the graft donor.

V usage is TRBV11-1 and J usage is TRBJ2-3, with D uncertain. The ends were cut back, 2 bases at V and 0 bases at J, with 21 bases in the middle. CDR3 length: 19 residues. Germline values: CDR1 SGHAT, CDR2 FQDESV (reference sequence). The DNA for the CDR3 is TGTGCCAGCAGCTTAAGGTTATGGTCAGAAAGCCTTAGCACAGATACGCAGTATTTT. Its protein is CASSLRLWSESLSTDTQYF.

The J gene is TRBJ2-1, the V gene TRBV7-9; no reliable D call. Looked up from germline, CDR1 is SEHNR and CDR2 is FQNEAQ (reference sequence). V was trimmed by 3 bases and J by 0 bases, leaving 15 bases between them. This CDR3 has 17 residues. CDR3 coding DNA: TGTGCCAGCAGCTTTCGTCTGGTGAGCACCTCCTACAATGAGCAGTTCTTC. It encodes CASSFRLVSTSYNEQFF. Looking up the rest from reference TRBV7-9 and TRBJ2-1 gives the full variable domain: DTGVSQNPRHKITKRGQNVTFRCDPISEHNRLYWYRQTLGQGPEFLTYFQNEAQLEKSRLLSDRFSAERPKGSFSTLEIQRTEQGDSAMYLCASSFRLVSTSYNEQFFGPGTRLTVL.

The chain is built from TRBV29-1 and TRBJ1-1; no definite D call. There are 14 residues in the CDR3. Germline V gives CDR1 SQVTM, CDR2 ANQGSEA. The V end was cut by 6 bases, the J end by 2 bases, with 16 bases between. CDR3 sequence: CSVAWVQANTEAFF. The CDR3 bases are TGCAGCGTGGCTTGGGTCCAGGCAAACACTGAAGCTTTCTTT.

The V call is TRBV12-3 or TRBV12-4, the J call TRBJ2-7, with TRBD2 matching over 7 bases. Germline trimming cut 5 bases from V and 4 bases from J; bases unmatched to any gene: 8. This CDR3 has 14 amino acids. The DNA for the CDR3 is TGTGCCAGCAGTGCGGGACTACCACTTTACGAGCAGTACGTC. Translating gives CASSAGLPLYEQYV.

CDR3 sequence (DNA): TGTGCCATCATGGGCGACTACTACAATGAGCAGTTCTTC. Amino acid sequence: CAIMGDYYNEQFF. This chain connects TRBV10-3 to TRBJ2-1; a possible D gene is TRBD2 (5 bases). Germline values: CDR1 ENHRY, CDR2 SYGVKD. V was pared by 7 bases and J by 3 bases, with 10 bases between. The CDR3 sequence is 13 residues long.

The chain recombines TRBV28 with TRBJ2-4; 11 bases are shared with TRBD2. Germline assignment: CDR1 MDHEN and CDR2 SYDVKM. CDR3 length: 18 residues. Germline trimming cut 7 bases from V and 0 bases from J; bases unmatched to any gene: 11. CDR3 DNA: TGTGCCAGCATCCACGGGACTAGCGGACCGTTAGCCAAAAACATTCAGTACTTC. Encoded protein: CASIHGTSGPLAKNIQYF.

The chain joins TRBV12-3 or TRBV12-4 to TRBJ2-3; 10 nucleotides agree with TRBD2. V trimming: 5 bases; J trimming: 7 bases; junction bases outside the gene matches: 6. This CDR3 is built from 14 residues. The CDR3, as DNA: TGTGCCAGCAGTACCAGCGGGAGGGTAAATACGCAGTATTTT. It specifies CASSTSGRVNTQYF.

The rearrangement links TRBV5-1 to TRBJ2-3; TRBD1 is a possible D gene (5 bases). The CDR3 sequence is 15 residues long. Germline CDR1 and CDR2: SGHRS and YFSETQ. Trimming cost V 6 bases and J 3 bases, with 17 bases left between them. CDR3 coding DNA: TGCGCCAGCATCGGCCGAGCGACAGCGACAGATACGCAGTATTTT. Translating it yields CASIGRATATDTQYF.

This clonotype was picked up a small number of times. J is TRBJ2-6 and V is TRBV28; TRBD1 is a possible D gene (5 bases). The CDR3 covers 15 residues. Trimming cost V 9 bases and J 1 base, with 13 bases left between them. Germline-derived CDR1 and CDR2 are MDHEN and SYDVKM. CDR3 sequence reads: CASRTLGSGANVLTF. The CDR3 DNA reads TGTGCCAGTAGGACACTCGGATCTGGGGCCAACGTCCTGACTTTC.

This chain uses TRBV4-3 with TRBJ2-2; TRBD2 matches at 13 bases. This CDR3 is 18 amino acids long. Unmatched junction bases numbered 13, after V lost 5 bases and J lost 7 bases. CDR1 and CDR2 (germline): LGHNA, YSLEER. The CDR3 region is CASSSRLAGGGGSGELFF. The DNA of the CDR3 is TGCGCCAGCAGCTCCCGACTAGCGGGAGGAGGAGGGAGCGGGGAGCTGTTTTTT.

The chain combines TRBV20-1 with TRBJ1-6, with TRBD1 as a possible D gene (6 bases). The germline CDR1 and CDR2 sequences are DFQATT and SNEGSKA (reference sequence). V lost 5 bases, J lost 8 bases, and 16 bases lay in between. The CDR3 extends over 14 amino acids. The CDR3 DNA reads as TGCAGTGCTCAGCGGGGGGCGATTTATTCACCCCTCCACTTT. Its translation is CSAQRGAIYSPLHF.

This clonotype was observed a few times. This chain connects TRBV30 to TRBJ2-2; D is unresolved. The CDR3 covers 11 residues. Germline CDR1 GTSNPN, CDR2 SVGIG (reference sequence). Trimming shortened V by 2 bases and J by 7 bases, and 5 bases separated the two germline ends. This CDR3 reads CAWSRSGELFF. The CDR3, as DNA: TGTGCCTGGAGTCGAAGCGGGGAGCTGTTTTTT.